These 26 T cell receptor beta chains were sequenced from one sample in a study of CD8+CD57+ T cells in acquired aplastic anemia. Sequenced patients had shown CD8+CD57+ cell expansion by flow cytometry. The template used for profiling TCR beta VDJ and CDR3 was genomic DNA. TCRdb called the reads again in MiXCR, with one record for every CDR3 protein. The table has more than 45,000 distinct CDR3 sequences, around 60% seen once. The sequenced sample consisted of sorted CD4+, CD8+, or CD8+CD57+ T cells (not recorded which) from PBMCs. All receptors derive from a human donor with aplastic anemia.

In nucleotides, the CDR3 is TGTGCCAGCAGCTTGTCTCCCGGGAAGCACGAGCAGTACTTC. Its translation: CASSLSPGKHEQYF. The V call is TRBV5-8, the J call TRBJ2-7; D possibly corresponds to TRBD2 (5 bases). The CDR3 runs 14 residues. CDR1 SGHTS and CDR2 YDEGEE come from the germline V gene. V lost 1 base and J 5 bases, leaving 13 bases between the germline ends.

The rearrangement links TRBV4-1 to TRBJ2-1; TRBD2 aligns across 14 bases. Germline CDR1 MGHRA, CDR2 YSYEKL. This CDR3 has 16 residues. J lost 7 bases, V lost 2 bases, and 4 bases had no gene match. The CDR3 DNA follows: TGCGCCAGCAGCCAACATGGACTAGCGGGAGGTAATGAGCAGTTCTTC. Amino acid sequence: CASSQHGLAGGNEQFF.

This clonotype was recorded many times. This chain uses TRBV7-2 with TRBJ2-5, with TRBD2 matching 12 bases. Germline assignment: CDR1 SGHTA and CDR2 FQGNSA. J was trimmed by 1 base and V by 2 bases; bases with no gene match: 2. The CDR3 consists of 16 residues. CDR3 protein: CASSLRLAGVQETQYF. The CDR3, as DNA: TGTGCCAGCAGCTTAAGACTAGCGGGGGTCCAAGAGACCCAGTACTTC.

The chain recombines TRBV7-8 with TRBJ1-1; D is undetermined. Germline CDR1 and CDR2: SGHVS and FQNEAQ. The ends were cut back, 6 bases at V and 6 bases at J, with 20 bases in the middle. This CDR3 is 15 amino acids long. The CDR3 bases are TGTGCCAGCAGTTTGGGTCCTGTTCGGCCGTCTGAAGCTTTCTTT. This encodes CASSLGPVRPSEAFF.

CDR3 DNA sequence: TGTGCCAGCATCATAGGGACAGTGGGATACGAGCAGTACTTC. Translation gives CASIIGTVGYEQYF. The chain recombines TRBV2 with TRBJ2-7; 7 bases are a match to TRBD1. From germline, CDR1 is SNHLY and CDR2 FYNNEI. With V trimmed by 7 bases and J by 4 bases, 10 bases remained unmatched. The CDR3 extends over 14 amino acids.

Regarding this clonotype: One junction end disagrees with the germline gene, perhaps due to a read error. The genes are TRBV24-1 and TRBJ2-7, with D possibly called TRBD1 or TRBD2 (5 bases each). The CDR3 covers 16 residues. Germline CDR1 and CDR2: KGHDR and SFDVKD. CDR3: CASSTRGTHLLHEQYF. CDR3 nucleotide sequence: TGTGCCAGCAGTACTCGAGGGACGCATCTCCTGCACGAGCAGTACTTC.

CDR3 in DNA: TGTGCCAGCGGGGCAGGGATGAGCTCCTACAATGAGCAGTTCTTC. Protein sequence: CASGAGMSSYNEQFF. V gene TRBV2 combines with J gene TRBJ2-1, with D possibly TRBD1 on 5 matching bases. This CDR3 region has 15 residues. V lost 8 bases and J lost 0, with 14 bases in between. Looked up from germline, CDR1 is SNHLY and CDR2 is FYNNEI. The whole variable domain, filled in from reference TRBV2 and TRBJ2-1, reads EPEVTQTPSHQVTQMGQEVILRCVPISNHLYFYWYRQILGQKVEFLVSFYNNEISEKSEIFDDQFSVERPDGSNFTLKIRSTKLEDSAMYFCASGAGMSSYNEQFFGPGTRLTVL.

A few counts support this clonotype. This chain uses TRBV2 with TRBJ1-5; D is perhaps TRBD1 (6 bases). This CDR3 comprises 14 residues. CDR1 and CDR2 (germline): SNHLY, FYNNEI. V gave up 5 bases and J gave up 7 bases, with 15 bases separating them. Here the CDR3 DNA reads TGTGCCAGCAGTTCGGACAGCGTAGTACAGCCCCAGCATTTT. This translates into CASSSDSVVQPQHF.

V usage is TRBV27 and J usage is TRBJ2-1; possibly TRBD1 for D (5 bases). The CDR3 spans 12 residues. V was clipped by 3 bases and J by 7 bases, with 7 bases between them. Germline V gene lookup returns CDR1 MNHEY and CDR2 SMNVEV (reference sequence). The CDR3 DNA follows: TGTGCCAGCAGTTTCAAGGGGAATGAGCAGTTCTTC. It codes for CASSFKGNEQFF.

The chain recombines TRBV5-5 with TRBJ2-7, with a tentative D call TRBD2 (5 bases). V gave up 2 bases and J gave up 2 bases, with 8 bases separating them. Germline V gene sequence: CDR1 SGHKS, CDR2 YYEKEE (reference sequence). The CDR3 sequence is 13 residues long. The DNA of the CDR3 is TGTGCCAGCAGCTTAGCGGTAACCTACGAGCAGTACTTC. This sequence encodes CASSLAVTYEQYF.

This rearrangement joins TRBV2 to TRBJ1-2; possibly TRBD1 for D (5 bases). V lost 8 bases and J lost 3, with 7 bases in between. CDR3 length: 11 amino acids. Germline CDR1 reads SNHLY; CDR2 reads FYNNEI. CDR3 DNA: TGTGCCAGCGGGACCGACTATGGCTACACCTTC. Translated: CASGTDYGYTF.

The sample holds many counts of this clonotype. The chain combines TRBV3-1 with TRBJ2-1; 7 bases match TRBD1. The J segment lost 0 bases and the V segment lost 6 bases, leaving 8 bases of the junction unmatched. The CDR3 consists of 16 residues. Germline V gene lookup returns CDR1 LGHDT and CDR2 YNNKEL (reference sequence). For the CDR3, the DNA is TGTGCCAGCAGTCCTATCCGGGACAGCTCCTACAATGAGCAGTTCTTC. Its translation: CASSPIRDSSYNEQFF.

The chain carries TRBV29-1 and TRBJ1-2, with 8 bases lining up with TRBD1. Germline V lookup: CDR1 SQVTM, CDR2 ANQGSEA. The J segment lost 3 bases and the V segment lost 1 base, leaving 4 bases of the junction unmatched. The CDR3 spans 14 residues. CDR3 loop: CSVEAGGRDYGYTF. The CDR3 DNA reads as TGCAGCGTTGAAGCAGGGGGCAGGGACTATGGCTACACCTTC.

The chain uses TRBV7-8 and TRBJ1-2; the D is unclear. This CDR3 spans 14 amino acids. The V end was cut by 7 bases, the J end by 4 bases, with 16 bases between. The germline gives CDR1 SGHVS, CDR2 FQNEAQ. CDR3: CASKKTEVGYGYTF. For the CDR3, the DNA is TGTGCCAGCAAAAAGACGGAAGTGGGCTATGGCTACACCTTC.

This clonotype was counted ten times or more. V gene TRBV5-1 combines with J gene TRBJ1-1, with D unclear. Trimming cost V 0 bases and J 4 bases, with 7 bases left between them. The CDR3 extends over 13 amino acids. In germline, CDR1 is SGHRS, CDR2 YFSETQ. The CDR3 loop is CASSLGGPTEAFF. The CDR3 DNA reads as TGCGCCAGCAGCTTGGGAGGGCCCACTGAAGCTTTCTTT. The full variable domain, in which reference TRBV5-1 and TRBJ1-1 provide the parts outside the CDR3, is KAGVTQTPRYLIKTRGQQVTLSCSPISGHRSVSWYQQTPGQGLQFLFEYFSETQRNKGNFPGRFSGRQFSNSRSEMNVSTLELGDSALYLCASSLGGPTEAFFGQGTRLTVV.

This clonotype was seen more than once but under ten times. The chain joins TRBV19 to TRBJ2-7; 11 bases align to TRBD1. Germline V CDR1 and CDR2: LNHDA, SQIVND (reference sequence). The CDR3 sequence is 13 residues long. J was trimmed by 3 bases and V by 5 bases; bases with no gene match: 0. The CDR3 reads CASSGTGGYEQYF. The CDR3, as DNA: TGTGCCAGTAGTGGGACAGGGGGCTACGAGCAGTACTTC.

This clonotype has just one count. CDR3 DNA: TGCAGTGCTAGACTCTTGGACGCGAAGCAGTTCTTC. This sequence encodes CSARLLDAKQFF. This rearrangement joins TRBV20-1 to TRBJ2-1; D is unclear. The length of the CDR3 is 12 residues. CDR1 and CDR2 from the germline V gene are DFQATT and SNEGSKA (reference sequence). Deletions cut 2 bases from V and 11 bases from J, with 13 bases between.

V and J are TRBV5-1 and TRBJ1-2; possibly TRBD1 for D (6 bases). V gave up 4 bases and J gave up 0 bases, with 13 bases separating them. Germline CDR1 SGHRS, CDR2 YFSETQ. The CDR3 is made up of 15 amino acids. The CDR3 DNA is TGCGCCAGCAGCCCTGGGACAACGGCTAACTATGGCTACACCTTC. Translated, it gives CASSPGTTANYGYTF.

The chain recombines TRBV2 with TRBJ1-6, with a possible D match to TRBD1 (5 bases). The CDR3 is 15 residues long. Per germline, CDR1 SNHLY and CDR2 FYNNEI. V shed 6 bases and J shed 7 bases, with 16 bases lying between them. The CDR3 region is CASRVIETANSPLHF. CDR3 DNA: TGTGCCAGCAGGGTGATAGAGACAGCAAATTCACCCCTCCACTTT. The entire variable domain, with the rest obtained from reference TRBV2 and TRBJ1-6, is as follows: EPEVTQTPSHQVTQMGQEVILRCVPISNHLYFYWYRQILGQKVEFLVSFYNNEISEKSEIFDDQFSVERPDGSNFTLKIRSTKLEDSAMYFCASRVIETANSPLHFGNGTRLTVT.

The chain is built from TRBV6-5 and TRBJ1-1; D perhaps matches TRBD1 (6 bases). The CDR3 runs 13 residues. The V and J ends lost 2 bases and 6 bases respectively, with 10 bases between them. The germline CDR1 and CDR2 sequences are MNHEY and SVGAGI. The CDR3 sequence is CASSYGDRSEAFF. In DNA, the CDR3 is TGTGCCAGCAGTTACGGAGACAGGTCTGAAGCTTTCTTT.

This clonotype was seen at least ten times. The chain has TRBV6-1 and TRBJ2-7; possible D gene TRBD1, 6 bases. CDR3 length: 15 amino acids. V was cut by 6 bases and J by 2 bases, with 17 bases left in between. Germline loops: CDR1 MNHNS, CDR2 SASEGT. CDR3: CASSQPLDSPYEQYF. The CDR3 coding sequence is TGTGCCAGCAGCCAACCCCTGGACAGTCCCTACGAGCAGTACTTC.

Many counts were recorded for this clonotype. J is TRBJ1-1 and V is TRBV7-2; D is ambiguous. CDR3 length: 16 amino acids. The V end was cut by 0 bases, the J end by 0 bases, with 11 bases between. Germline assignment: CDR1 SGHTA and CDR2 FQGNSA. The CDR3 DNA reads as TGTGCCAGCAGCTTAGCGCCATGGACGTTGAACACTGAAGCTTTCTTT. Protein: CASSLAPWTLNTEAFF.

CDR3 sequence reads: CSVVLSGNQETQYF. CDR3 nucleotides: TGCAGCGTTGTACTTAGCGGCAACCAAGAGACCCAGTACTTC. The chain joins TRBV29-1 to TRBJ2-5; maybe TRBD2 (6 bases). The V gene's germline CDR1 is SQVTM and CDR2 ANQGSEA. Trimming took off 4 bases at V and 0 bases at J, with 12 bases between the two ends. The CDR3 has 14 amino acids. The variable domain in full, completed from reference TRBV29-1 and TRBJ2-5, reads SAVISQKPSRDICQRGTSLTIQCQVDSQVTMMFWYRQQPGQSLTLIATANQGSEATYESGFVIDKFPISRPNLTFSTLTVSNMSPEDSSIYLCSVVLSGNQETQYFGPGTRLLVL.

The genes are TRBV5-1 and TRBJ2-7; 10 positions agree with TRBD2. CDR3 length: 16 residues. Trimming took 4 bases from V and 7 from J; bases not matched to a gene: 14. Germline-derived CDR1 and CDR2 are SGHRS and YFSETQ. This CDR3 is CASSLGGTSALAEQYV. In DNA, the CDR3 is TGCGCCAGCAGCCTGGGGGGGACTAGCGCTCTCGCTGAGCAGTACGTC.

The rearrangement links TRBV19 to TRBJ2-2; 7 bases line up with TRBD1. Germline CDR1 reads LNHDA; CDR2 reads SQIVND (reference sequence). The CDR3 consists of 17 residues. The J segment lost 0 bases and the V segment lost 7 bases, leaving 11 bases of the junction unmatched. This CDR3 is CASNIYTGVSNTGELFF. As DNA, the CDR3 is TGTGCCAGTAATATTTATACAGGGGTTTCGAACACCGGGGAGCTGTTTTTT. Full variable domain (outside the CDR3, taken from reference TRBV19 and TRBJ2-2): DGGITQSPKYLFRKEGQNVTLSCEQNLNHDAMYWYRQDPGQGLRLIYYSQIVNDFQKGDIAEGYSVSREKKESFPLTVTSAQKNPTAFYLCASNIYTGVSNTGELFFGEGSRLTVL.

This clonotype occurred many times. This chain connects TRBV5-4 to TRBJ1-1; D is ambiguous. Deletions cut 0 bases from V and 0 bases from J, with 15 bases between. Germline V gene data show CDR1 as SGHNT and CDR2 as YYREEE (reference sequence). The CDR3 contains 17 residues. The CDR3 bases are TGTGCCAGCAGCTTGGGAGACATAAGAAAAATGAACACTGAAGCTTTCTTT. The encoded protein is CASSLGDIRKMNTEAFF.